This is a list of T cell receptor beta chains from one sample in a study of neurological immune-mediated disorders. Via MiXCR, TCRdb re-called the 5' RACE reads, giving one row per CDR3 protein. The table has 84,000 or so distinct CDR3 sequences, 4.3% seen once. The sequenced sample was PBMCs. Every receptor here comes from a woman aged 60 to 75 with multiple sclerosis. CDR3s include the opening cysteine and the closing phenylalanine or tryptophan. A D gene is named only where the DNA matches it firmly. Size values are once, few and many counts, or a class for expanded clones, and some rows have none.

V	J	D	size	CDR3	DNA
TRBV5-1	TRBJ2-3	TRBD2	many	CASSQGGSRTDTQYF	TGCGCCAGCAGTCAAGGCGGGAGCCGCACAGATACGCAGTATTTT
TRBV11-2	TRBJ2-5	NA	many	CASSPYSGVETQYF	TGTGCCAGCAGCCCCTATTCCGGGGTTGAGACCCAGTACTTC
TRBV28	TRBJ2-7	NA	many	CASSSLTEQYF	TGTGCCAGCAGTTCCTTGACAGAGCAGTACTTC
TRBV5-1	TRBJ1-1	NA	many	CASSLDGQGRNTEAFF	TGCGCCAGCAGCTTGGATGGCCAGGGGCGAAACACTGAAGCTTTCTTT
TRBV20-1	TRBJ1-5	TRBD1	many	CSIGQGAIQPQHF	TGCAGTATCGGACAGGGGGCGATTCAGCCCCAGCATTTT
TRBV7-2	TRBJ1-5	TRBD1	many	CASSLRGQGWDQPQHF	TGTGCCAGCAGCCTACGGGGACAGGGTTGGGATCAGCCCCAGCATTTT
TRBV7-8	TRBJ2-7	NA	many	CASRGTGLSYEQYF	TGTGCCAGCAGGGGTACTGGTCTCTCCTACGAGCAGTACTTC
TRBV20-1	TRBJ2-1	NA	NA	CSAPGPKQFF	TGCAGTGCTCCGGGACCCAAGCAGTTCTTC
TRBV7-2	TRBJ2-5	TRBD1	many	CASSLLGQGASETQYF	TGTGCCAGCAGCTTATTGGGACAGGGGGCCTCGGAGACCCAGTACTTC
TRBV29-1	TRBJ1-1	NA	many	CSAKGWVTNTEAFF	TGCAGCGCCAAGGGATGGGTCACGAACACTGAAGCTTTCTTT
TRBV18	TRBJ2-2	TRBD1	many	CASPGQTNTGELFF	TGTGCCAGTCCGGGACAGACTAACACCGGGGAGCTGTTTTTT